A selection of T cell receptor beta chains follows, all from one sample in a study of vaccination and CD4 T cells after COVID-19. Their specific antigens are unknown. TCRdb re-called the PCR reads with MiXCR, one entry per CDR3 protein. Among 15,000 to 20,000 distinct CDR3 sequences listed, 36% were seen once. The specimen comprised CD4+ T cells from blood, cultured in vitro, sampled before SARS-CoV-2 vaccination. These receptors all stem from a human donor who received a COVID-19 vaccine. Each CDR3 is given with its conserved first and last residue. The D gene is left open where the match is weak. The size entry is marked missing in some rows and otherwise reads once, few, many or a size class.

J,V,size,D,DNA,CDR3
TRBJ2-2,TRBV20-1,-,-,TGCAGTGCTAGAGAGACCCTCACCGGGGAGCTGTTTTTT,CSARETLTGELFF
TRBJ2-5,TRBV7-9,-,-,TGTGCCAGCAGCTTAAGGGCCTCGGGGTGGGGGCAAGAGACCCAGTACTTC,CASSLRASGWGQETQYF
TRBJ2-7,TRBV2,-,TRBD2,TGTGCCAGCCAACTAGCGGGGGGCCCCTACGAGCAGTACTTC,CASQLAGGPYEQYF
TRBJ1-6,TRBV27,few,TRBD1,TGTGCCAGCAGTTTACGGACAGGGGCTGTCAATTCACCCCTCCACTTT,CASSLRTGAVNSPLHF
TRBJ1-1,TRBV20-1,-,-,TGCAGTCCCGTCGTGAGCCTGACTAACACTGAAGCTTTCTTT,CSPVVSLTNTEAFF
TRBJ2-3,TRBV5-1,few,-,TGCGCCAGCAGCCCTGGGGACGACACAGATACGCAGTATTTT,CASSPGDDTDTQYF
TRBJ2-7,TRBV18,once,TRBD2,TGTGCCAGCTCACCTTCACGGGGGGGTATCTACGAGCAGTACTTC,CASSPSRGGIYEQYF
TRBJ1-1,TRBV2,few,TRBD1,TGTGCCAGCAGGACGAACCGGGACAGGGGTGAAGCTTTCTTT,CASRTNRDRGEAFF
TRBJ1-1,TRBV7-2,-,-,TGTGCCAGCAGCTTTGGGCCAGACTCCACTGAAGCTTTCTTT,CASSFGPDSTEAFF
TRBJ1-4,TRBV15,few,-,TGTGCCACCAGCAGGAGGGGGGGAATTGAAAAACTGTTTTTT,CATSRRGGIEKLFF
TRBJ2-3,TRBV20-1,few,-,TGCAGTGCTAGACGCTTCGGGAGCGGACGGGACTCGGATACGCAGTATTTT,CSARRFGSGRDSDTQYF
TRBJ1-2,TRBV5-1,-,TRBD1,TGCGCCAGCAGCACCGGGACAGGCGGCTACACCTTC,CASSTGTGGYTF
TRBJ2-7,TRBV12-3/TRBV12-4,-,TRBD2,TGTGCCAGCAGCCCCCCCGGGGGGTACTCCTACGAGCAGTACTTC,CASSPPGGYSYEQYF
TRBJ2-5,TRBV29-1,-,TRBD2,TGCAGCGTCGGGCGAGCTAGCGGGGGTCGGGAGACCCAGTACTTC,CSVGRASGGRETQYF
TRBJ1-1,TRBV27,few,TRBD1,TGTGCCAGCAGCCGACACTTCCGGGACAGGGTCACTGAAGCTTTCTTT,CASSRHFRDRVTEAFF
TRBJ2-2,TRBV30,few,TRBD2,TGTGCCTGGAGTGTACCGGGGAGGGGAGGCACCGGGGAGCTGTTTTTT,CAWSVPGRGGTGELFF
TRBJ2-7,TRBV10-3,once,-,TGTGCCATCAGTGAGGGGGACGAGCAGTACTTC,CAISEGDEQYF
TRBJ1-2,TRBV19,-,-,TGTGCCAGTAGTACCCTAGGGATGTTCGGCTACACCTTC,CASSTLGMFGYTF
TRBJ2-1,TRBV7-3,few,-,TGTGCCAGCAGCTTAGGACCCGGGGACAATGAGCAGTTCTTC,CASSLGPGDNEQFF
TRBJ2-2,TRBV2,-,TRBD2,TGTGCCAGCAGTGATTACGGACGGGGGGGCACCGGGGAGCTGTTTTTT,CASSDYGRGGTGELFF
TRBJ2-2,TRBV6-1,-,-,TGTGCCAGCAGTGCCGGATGGGCGAACACCGGGGAGCTGTTTTTT,CASSAGWANTGELFF
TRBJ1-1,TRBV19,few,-,TGTGCCAGTAGTGGGGACGGGCCGCCGGGAGCTTTCTTT,CASSGDGPPGAFF